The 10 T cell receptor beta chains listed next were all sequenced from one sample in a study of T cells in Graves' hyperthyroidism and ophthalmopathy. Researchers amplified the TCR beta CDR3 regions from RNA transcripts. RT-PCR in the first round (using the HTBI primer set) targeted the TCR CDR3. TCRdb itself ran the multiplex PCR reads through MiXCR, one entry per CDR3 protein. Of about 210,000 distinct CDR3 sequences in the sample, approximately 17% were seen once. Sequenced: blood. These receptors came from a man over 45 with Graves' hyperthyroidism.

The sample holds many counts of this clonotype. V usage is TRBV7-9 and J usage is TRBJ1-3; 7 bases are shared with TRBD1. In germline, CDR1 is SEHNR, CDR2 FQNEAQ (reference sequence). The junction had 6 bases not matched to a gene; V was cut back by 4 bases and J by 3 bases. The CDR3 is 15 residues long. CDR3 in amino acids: CASSYDRDFGNTIYF. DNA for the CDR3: TGTGCCAGCAGCTACGACAGGGACTTTGGAAACACCATATATTTT. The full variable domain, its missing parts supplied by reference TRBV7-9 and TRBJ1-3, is DTGVSQNPRHKITKRGQNVTFRCDPISEHNRLYWYRQTLGQGPEFLTYFQNEAQLEKSRLLSDRFSAERPKGSFSTLEIQRTEQGDSAMYLCASSYDRDFGNTIYFGEGSWLTVV.

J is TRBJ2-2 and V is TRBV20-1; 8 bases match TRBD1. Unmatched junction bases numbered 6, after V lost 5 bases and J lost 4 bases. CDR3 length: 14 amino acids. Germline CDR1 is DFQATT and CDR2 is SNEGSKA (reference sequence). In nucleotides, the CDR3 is TGCAGTGCTGGGGACAGGTTCGGCACCGGGGAGCTGTTTTTT. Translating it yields CSAGDRFGTGELFF.

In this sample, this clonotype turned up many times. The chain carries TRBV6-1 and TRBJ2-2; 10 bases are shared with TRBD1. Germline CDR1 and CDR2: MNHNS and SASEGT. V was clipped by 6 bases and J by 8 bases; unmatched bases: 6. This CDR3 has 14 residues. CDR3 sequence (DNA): TGTGCCAGCAGGACCGGGACAGGGGCTGGGGAGCTGTTTTTT. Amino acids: CASRTGTGAGELFF.

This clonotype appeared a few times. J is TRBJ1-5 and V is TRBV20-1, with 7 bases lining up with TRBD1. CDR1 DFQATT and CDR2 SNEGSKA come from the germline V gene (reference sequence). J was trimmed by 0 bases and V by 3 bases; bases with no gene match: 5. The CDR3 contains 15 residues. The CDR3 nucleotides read TGCAGTGCTAGCAGACAGGGCTATAGCAATCAGCCCCAGCATTTT. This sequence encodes CSASRQGYSNQPQHF.

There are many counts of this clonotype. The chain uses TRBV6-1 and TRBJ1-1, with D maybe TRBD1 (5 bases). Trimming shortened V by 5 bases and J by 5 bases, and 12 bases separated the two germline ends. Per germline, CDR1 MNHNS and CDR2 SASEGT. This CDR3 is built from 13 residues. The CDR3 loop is CASSPQGSTEAFF. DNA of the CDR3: TGTGCCAGCAGTCCGCAGGGAAGTACTGAAGCTTTCTTT.

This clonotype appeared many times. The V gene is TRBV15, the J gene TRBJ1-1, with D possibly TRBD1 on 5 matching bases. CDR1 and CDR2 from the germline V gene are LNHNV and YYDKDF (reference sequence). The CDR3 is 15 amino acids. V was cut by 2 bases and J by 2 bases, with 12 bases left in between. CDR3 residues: CATSRPSGGNTEAFF. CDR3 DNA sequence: TGTGCCACCAGCAGACCCTCTGGGGGAAACACTGAAGCTTTCTTT.

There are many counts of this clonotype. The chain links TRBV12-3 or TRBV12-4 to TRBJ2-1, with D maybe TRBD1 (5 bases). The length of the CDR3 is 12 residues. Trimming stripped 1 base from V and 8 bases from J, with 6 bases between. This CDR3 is CASSLVGDEQFF. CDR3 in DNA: TGTGCCAGCAGTTTAGTAGGGGATGAGCAGTTCTTC.

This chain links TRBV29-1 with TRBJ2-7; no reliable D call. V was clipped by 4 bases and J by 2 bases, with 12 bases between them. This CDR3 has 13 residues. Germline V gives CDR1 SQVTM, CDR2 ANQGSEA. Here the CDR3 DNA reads TGCAGCGTTGCCGTGTCGCCAACCTACGAGCAGTACTTC. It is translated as CSVAVSPTYEQYF.

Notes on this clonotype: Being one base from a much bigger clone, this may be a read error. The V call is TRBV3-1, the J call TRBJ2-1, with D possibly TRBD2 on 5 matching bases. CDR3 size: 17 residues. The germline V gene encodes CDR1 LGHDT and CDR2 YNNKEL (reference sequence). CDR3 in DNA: TGTGCCAGCAGCCAAGTAACAAGTGGACTGGAGTACAATAAGCAGTTCTTC. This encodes CASSQVTSGLEYNKQFF.

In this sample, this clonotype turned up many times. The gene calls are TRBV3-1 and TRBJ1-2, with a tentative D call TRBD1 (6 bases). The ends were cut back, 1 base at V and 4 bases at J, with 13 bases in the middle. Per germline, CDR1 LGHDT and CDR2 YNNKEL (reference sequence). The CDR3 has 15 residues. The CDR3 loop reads CASSQVPGASYGYTF. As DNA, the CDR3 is TGTGCCAGCAGCCAAGTCCCGGGGGCCTCCTATGGCTACACCTTC. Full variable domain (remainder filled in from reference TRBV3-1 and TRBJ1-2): DTAVSQTPKYLVTQMGNDKSIKCEQNLGHDTMYWYKQDSKKFLKIMFSYNNKELIINETVPNRFSPKSPDKAHLNLHINSLELGDSAVYFCASSQVPGASYGYTFGSGTRLTVV.